This T cell receptor beta chain emerged from a study of blood T cell repertoires in COVID-19. Study as a whole: COVID-19 samples collected from the United States, Italy and Spain covered acute and convalescent phases.

Clones were sequenced by immunoSEQ multiplex PCR, and TCRdb holds only the in-frame ones, with some missing. The table has approximately 220,000 clones, about nine tenths seen once. CDR1 and CDR2 from the germline V gene are SGHTA and FQGNSA. The V and J ends lost 5 bases and 0 bases, in that order; junction bases with no gene match: 2. The CDR3 loop spans 15 amino acids. The sequenced sample consisted of PBMCs or T cells enriched from blood (not recorded which). This TCR was recovered from a woman in her thirties or forties with acute COVID-19. V and J are TRBV7-2 and TRBJ2-7; TRBD2 agrees at 12 bases. The CDR3 coding sequence is TGTGCCAGCAGCCCGGGACTAGCGGGCTCCTACGAGCAGTACTTC. Translation: CASSPGLAGSYEQYF. The whole variable domain, filled in from reference TRBV7-2 and TRBJ2-7, reads GAGVSQSPSNKVTEKGKDVELRCDPISGHTALYWYRQSLGQGLEFLIYFQGNSAPDKSGLPSDRFSAERTGGSVSTLTIQRTQQEDSAVYLCASSPGLAGSYEQYFGPGTRLTVT.